Listed below are T cell receptor beta chains from one sample, sequenced in a study of blood T cells in healthy people across ages. Via MiXCR, TCRdb re-called the 5' RACE reads, giving one row per CDR3 protein. The table includes 1.5 million to 1.8 million distinct CDR3 sequences, 35% to 45% detected once. The sample comprised blood. The receptors stem from a woman in her late teens or twenties in good health. Both conserved end residues are trimmed from each CDR3.

v_call	cdr3_length	cdr3_aa
TRBV7-9	13	ASSSTESSTDTQY
TRBV6-2/TRBV6-3	13	ASSYSGQGAQPQH
TRBV29-1	12	SVKGAGTSYEQY
TRBV20-1	13	SAQRSSGGTDTQY
TRBV20-1	12	SARPAGHSGEQF
TRBV7-9	13	ASATTGVGYYGYT
TRBV28	12	ASSPRTVSDTQY
TRBV7-9	15	ASSLFLAQSSYNEQF
TRBV29-1	13	SVEVGDSSYNEQY
TRBV4-1	12	ASSQDRGSWGYT
TRBV29-1	13	SVEPQGDRDVTQY
TRBV13	13	ASSSKGYLWDIQY
TRBV19	13	ASTPLAGAYNEQF
TRBV27	13	ASSLGRGDYNEQF
TRBV25-1	14	ASSGNRAGVTDTQY
TRBV28	13	ASSRRLGNNQPQH
TRBV6-5	14	ASSYTGPGSNQPQH
TRBV15	13	ATSLRRTGANVLT
TRBV24-1	12	ATSDLGSRNEQF
TRBV11-2	13	ASSFSSGDSYEQY
TRBV12-3/TRBV12-4	13	ASRFTSGVYNEQY
TRBV5-1	14	ASSEERTTYQETQY
TRBV28	10	ASSDSAETQY
TRBV24-1	14	ATSDPGDRAFGGYT
TRBV20-1	11	SASQDPYNEQF
TRBV29-1	14	SVVPWAETSYNEQF
TRBV12-3/TRBV12-4	15	ASSLLAGGGDPNEQF
TRBV4-1	10	ASAEYNSPLH
TRBV5-6	14	ASSLWGLAGSYEQY
TRBV27	12	ASSASGMSYEQY
TRBV6-2/TRBV6-3	11	ASTEGGYNEQF